One sample yielded the 6 T cell receptor beta chains listed below, sequenced in a study of cytomegalovirus exposure and HLA in healthy donors. The study ran its PCR with 60 Vbeta and 13 Jbeta primers. The assay was immunoSEQ multiplex PCR, and TCRdb's table has in-frame clones only and misses some. This sample carries under 170,000 clones, approximately 60% of them seen once, and the ten largest clones take 5.5% to 9%. The sample comprised PBMCs. All receptors come from a woman aged 60 to 75 in good health and CMV-seropositive.

The sample holds a few counts of this clone. The V gene is TRBV5-1, the J gene TRBJ1-1, with 10 positions matching TRBD1. With V trimmed by 2 bases and J by 5 bases, 6 bases remained unmatched. In germline, CDR1 is SGHRS, CDR2 YFSETQ. The CDR3 consists of 15 residues. This chain's CDR3 is CASSLQGQGVTEAFF. As DNA, the CDR3 is TGCGCCAGCAGCTTACAAGGACAGGGGGTGACTGAAGCTTTCTTT.

The rearrangement links TRBV4-2 to TRBJ2-6, with 8 bases fitting TRBD2. Germline V gives CDR1 LGHNA, CDR2 YNFKEQ. J lost 0 bases, V lost 0 bases, and 10 bases had no gene match. The CDR3 length is 20 residues. CDR3 DNA: TGTGCCAGCAGCCAAGAGTGGGTGGGCGGGACTAGCTCTGGGGCCAACGTCCTGACTTTC. Amino acids: CASSQEWVGGTSSGANVLTF.

The rearrangement joins TRBV6-5 to TRBJ2-5; 9 nucleotides line up with TRBD2. Germline V gene sequence: CDR1 MNHEY, CDR2 SVGAGI. Trimming at V came to 0 bases and at J to 4 bases, leaving 3 bases not matched to a gene. This CDR3 spans 15 amino acids. CDR3 protein: CASSYSMRGGETQYF. CDR3 bases: TGTGCCAGCAGTTACTCGATGCGGGGGGGAGAGACCCAGTACTTC.

V gene TRBV10-3 combines with J gene TRBJ1-1, with 10 bases fitting TRBD1. The CDR3 has 18 amino acids. Germline CDR1 is ENHRY and CDR2 is SYGVKD. V shed 6 bases, J shed 2 bases, and the junction held 15 bases outside the gene matches. The CDR3 protein is CAISSGTGVGGRNTEAFF. The CDR3 nucleotides read TGTGCCATCAGCTCCGGGACAGGGGTTGGGGGGAGAAACACTGAAGCTTTCTTT.

Note on this clone: This specimen includes other DNA sequences encoding the same CDR3. The chain carries TRBV5-1 and TRBJ2-7; 8 nucleotides line up with TRBD2. Per the germline V gene, CDR1 is SGHRS and CDR2 is YFSETQ. This CDR3 region has 13 residues. With V trimmed by 4 bases and J by 3 bases, 3 bases remained unmatched. The CDR3 is CASSPGLDYEQYF. CDR3 sequence (DNA): TGCGCCAGCAGCCCGGGACTAGACTACGAGCAGTACTTC. The full variable domain, rest sourced from reference TRBV5-1 and TRBJ2-7, is KAGVTQTPRYLIKTRGQQVTLSCSPISGHRSVSWYQQTPGQGLQFLFEYFSETQRNKGNFPGRFSGRQFSNSRSEMNVSTLELGDSALYLCASSPGLDYEQYFGPGTRLTVT.

This chain links TRBV30 with TRBJ2-3; D gene unclear. Trimming cost V 4 bases and J 0 bases, with 11 bases left between them. Germline CDR1 is GTSNPN and CDR2 is SVGIG (reference sequence). The CDR3 is 14 residues long. CDR3 nucleotides: TGTGCCTGGAAGGTCGGCAGGAGCACAGATACGCAGTATTTT. Amino acid sequence: CAWKVGRSTDTQYF. The variable domain in full, completed from reference TRBV30 and TRBJ2-3, reads SQTIHQWPATLVQPVGSPLSLECTVEGTSNPNLYWYRQAAGRGLQLLFYSVGIGQISSEVPQNLSASRPQDRQFILSSKKLLLSDSGFYLCAWKVGRSTDTQYFGPGTRLTVL.